Following are 29 T cell receptor beta chains from one sample sequenced in a study of blood T cell repertoires in COVID-19. Clones were read by immunoSEQ multiplex PCR, and TCRdb kept only the in-frame ones, dropping some. The table includes around 25,000 clones, approximately 75% detected once. The sample taken for sequencing was peripheral blood. These receptor sequences come from a man aged 50 or older with COVID-19, enrolled during active disease.

The chain combines TRBV6-5 with TRBJ1-5; 7 bases agree with TRBD1. This CDR3 has 13 amino acids. The germline gives CDR1 MNHEY, CDR2 SVGAGI. The V gene end was trimmed by 6 bases and the J gene end by 7 bases; junction bases not matched to a gene: 6. The CDR3 spells CASRTTGDQPQHF. CDR3 coding DNA: TGTGCCAGCAGGACAACAGGGGACCAGCCCCAGCATTTT.

This chain links TRBV5-6 with TRBJ1-1; D ambiguous. The CDR3 runs 14 residues. The germline gives CDR1 SGHDT, CDR2 YYEEEE. V lost 4 bases and J 2 bases, leaving 12 bases between the germline ends. The CDR3 bases are TGTGCCAGCAGCCTGGCTCCGGGTAACACTGAAGCTTTCTTT. The encoded protein is CASSLAPGNTEAFF.

The chain uses TRBV5-6 and TRBJ2-1; 7 nucleotides line up with TRBD1. J was trimmed by 6 bases and V by 3 bases; bases with no gene match: 6. Germline CDR1 SGHDT, CDR2 YYEEEE. CDR3 length: 14 amino acids. CDR3 in DNA: TGTGCCAGCAGCTACCGGGACAGTTTCAATGAGCAGTTCTTC. Protein product: CASSYRDSFNEQFF.

V is TRBV19 and J is TRBJ1-5, with a weak D call TRBD1 (5 bases). V lost 7 bases and J 6 bases, leaving 19 bases between the germline ends. Germline V gene sequence: CDR1 LNHDA, CDR2 SQIVND (reference sequence). This CDR3 contains 15 residues. The CDR3 spells CASTPGGGRSQPQHF. The CDR3, as DNA: TGTGCCAGTACCCCAGGTGGGGGGAGGAGTCAGCCCCAGCATTTT.

The V gene is TRBV3-1 (or the pseudogene TRBV3-2), the J gene TRBJ2-1; 13 bases match TRBD2. The CDR3 has 17 residues. The germline V gene encodes CDR1 LGHDT and CDR2 YNNKEL (reference sequence). V shed 0 bases and J 9 bases; nucleotides not matched to a gene: 8. In nucleotides, the CDR3 is TGTGCCAGCAGCCAAGAACTAGCGGGAGGGCCGGGTGTTGAGCAGTTCTTC. Protein product: CASSQELAGGPGVEQFF.

This CDR3 is CASSYSRDRHQPQHF. CDR3 DNA: TGTGCCAGCAGTTACTCAAGGGACAGGCATCAGCCCCAGCATTTT. The rearrangement links TRBV6-5 to TRBJ1-5; 8 nucleotides line up with TRBD1. Germline V gives CDR1 MNHEY, CDR2 SVGAGI. Unmatched junction bases numbered 3, after V lost 0 bases and J lost 5 bases. The CDR3 consists of 15 residues.

The chain links TRBV4-1 to TRBJ1-4; 9 nucleotides align to TRBD1. V was clipped by 3 bases and J by 10 bases; unmatched bases: 12. The CDR3 is 16 amino acids. Germline CDR1 is MGHRA and CDR2 is YSYEKL. CDR3 region: CASSHIVRDREGKLFF. The CDR3 DNA follows: TGCGCCAGCAGCCATATCGTCCGGGACAGGGAGGGAAAACTGTTTTTT.

The CDR3: CSAYRENTEAFF. CDR3 DNA: TGCAGCGCGTACAGGGAGAACACTGAAGCTTTCTTT. The chain uses TRBV29-1 and TRBJ1-1; maybe TRBD1 (6 bases). The CDR3 is 12 amino acids. V gave up 7 bases and J gave up 1 base, with 10 bases separating them. Germline values: CDR1 SQVTM, CDR2 ANQGSEA.

The rearrangement links TRBV5-4 to TRBJ2-4; D perhaps matches TRBD1 (5 bases). Between the trimmed V and J ends, which lost 4 bases and 3 bases, there was a span of 8 bases. Germline loops: CDR1 SGHNT, CDR2 YYREEE (reference sequence). The CDR3 is made up of 13 amino acids. CDR3 coding DNA: TGTGCCAGCAGCCAGGGCCTCAAAAACATTCAGTACTTC. It codes for CASSQGLKNIQYF.

This clone is a singleton in its sample. The V call is TRBV24-1, the J call TRBJ2-7; maybe TRBD2 (5 bases). This CDR3 comprises 13 residues. Germline lookup yields CDR1 KGHDR and CDR2 SFDVKD. V was cut by 6 bases and J by 5 bases, with 13 bases left in between. The DNA of the CDR3 is TGTGCCACCAGTACGGAGGAGGCGGACGAGCAGTACTTC. It encodes CATSTEEADEQYF.

The table lists this clone with a few counts. This sequence joins TRBV27 and TRBJ1-5; TRBD1 matches at 8 bases. The germline V gene has CDR1 MNHEY and CDR2 SMNVEV (reference sequence). The CDR3 covers 15 residues. V lost 3 bases and J lost 4; bases outside the gene matches: 5. CDR3 DNA: TGTGCCAGCAGTTTGACAGGGGAGGTGAATCAGCCCCAGCATTTT. Translated: CASSLTGEVNQPQHF.

This rearrangement joins TRBV30 to TRBJ1-3, with D hard to call. This CDR3 is built from 12 residues. Trimming removed 4 bases from V and 4 bases from J, with 8 bases in between. Germline CDR1 is GTSNPN and CDR2 is SVGIG (reference sequence). The CDR3 reads CAWKHYGNTIYF. The CDR3 DNA is TGTGCCTGGAAACATTACGGAAACACCATATATTTT.

This clone was detected only a few times. The rearrangement uses TRBV24-1 and TRBJ2-2; possibly TRBD1 for D (6 bases). The CDR3 has 14 amino acids. Germline-derived CDR1 and CDR2 are KGHDR and SFDVKD. The V gene lost 6 bases and the J gene lost 4 bases, with 11 bases spanning the gap. The DNA of the CDR3 is TGTGCCACCAGTCCGGACAGCATCACCGGGGAGCTGTTTTTT. Residues: CATSPDSITGELFF.

The chain links TRBV11-2 to TRBJ2-7; TRBD1 is a possible D gene (5 bases). Germline loops: CDR1 SGHAT, CDR2 FQNNGV. CDR3 length: 15 amino acids. V lost 6 bases, J lost 0 bases, and 15 bases lay in between. DNA of the CDR3: TGTGCCAGCAGTCCCCCCGGGCAGGGCTCCTACGAGCAGTACTTC. As protein: CASSPPGQGSYEQYF.

The CDR3 sequence: CASSVGTLTSGSWNEQFF. The CDR3 coding sequence is TGTGCCAGCAGCGTAGGAACCTTAACTAGCGGGAGCTGGAATGAGCAGTTCTTC. The chain couples TRBV9 to TRBJ2-1, with TRBD2 identical over 11 bases. The CDR3 sequence is 18 residues long. Germline CDR1 reads SGDLS; CDR2 reads YYNGEE. J lost 7 bases, V lost 0 bases, and 12 bases had no gene match.

The chain joins TRBV6-5 to TRBJ1-3, with no clear D. This CDR3 comprises 14 residues. The V and J ends lost 6 bases and 0 bases respectively, with 9 bases between them. Germline CDR1 MNHEY, CDR2 SVGAGI. CDR3 DNA: TGTGCCAGCAGAAGAGACAACTCTGGAAACACCATATATTTT. Encoded protein: CASRRDNSGNTIYF.

This chain connects TRBV15 to TRBJ2-1, with a tentative D call TRBD1 (5 bases). Trimming left V 0 bases short and J 6 bases short, with 6 bases between. Germline V gene sequence: CDR1 LNHNV, CDR2 YYDKDF (reference sequence). The CDR3 runs to 13 residues. This chain's CDR3 is CATSRDRGNEQFF. The DNA of the CDR3 is TGTGCCACCAGCAGAGATAGGGGCAATGAGCAGTTCTTC.

This rearrangement joins TRBV29-1 to TRBJ2-1; D perhaps matches TRBD2 (5 bases). Germline CDR1 and CDR2: SQVTM and ANQGSEA. The CDR3 has 12 amino acids. Trimming removed 4 bases at V and 8 bases at J, with 12 bases between. This CDR3 is CSVAPRGDEQFF. The CDR3, as DNA: TGCAGCGTTGCACCCCGGGGTGATGAGCAGTTCTTC.

The genes are TRBV30 and TRBJ1-4, with 9 bases that match TRBD1. The CDR3 has 13 amino acids. Germline lookup yields CDR1 GTSNPN and CDR2 SVGIG (reference sequence). V lost 5 bases to trimming and J lost 7 bases; unmatched junction nucleotides: 5. Here the CDR3 DNA reads TGTGCCTGGGAGGTACAGGGGGCTGAAAAACTGTTTTTT. Its translation is CAWEVQGAEKLFF. The whole variable domain, remainder taken from reference TRBV30 and TRBJ1-4, is SQTIHQWPATLVQPVGSPLSLECTVEGTSNPNLYWYRQAAGRGLQLLFYSVGIGQISSEVPQNLSASRPQDRQFILSSKKLLLSDSGFYLCAWEVQGAEKLFFGSGTQLSVL.

This clone appeared a few times. This chain joins TRBV7-3 and TRBJ1-2, with 7 bases identical to TRBD1. CDR1 SGHTA and CDR2 FQGTGA come from the germline V gene. CDR3 size: 13 residues. The J segment lost 6 bases and the V segment lost 5 bases, leaving 6 bases of the junction unmatched. CDR3 nucleotide sequence: TGTGCCAGCAGCCCCCCAGGGGGGCATGGCTACACCTTC. This gives the protein CASSPPGGHGYTF.

The V and J genes are TRBV2 and TRBJ2-5, with 7 positions matching TRBD1. Germline CDR1 is SNHLY and CDR2 is FYNNEI. Trimming at V came to 4 bases and at J to 1 base, leaving 0 bases not matched to a gene. The CDR3 totals 13 residues. CDR3 protein: CASSGTGQETQYF. The CDR3, as DNA: TGTGCCAGCAGTGGGACAGGCCAAGAGACCCAGTACTTC. Variable domain in full (rest from reference TRBV2 and TRBJ2-5): EPEVTQTPSHQVTQMGQEVILRCVPISNHLYFYWYRQILGQKVEFLVSFYNNEISEKSEIFDDQFSVERPDGSNFTLKIRSTKLEDSAMYFCASSGTGQETQYFGPGTRLLVL.

V gene TRBV9 combines with J gene TRBJ2-1; 9 nucleotides align to TRBD1. The germline gives CDR1 SGDLS, CDR2 YYNGEE. After removal of 1 base from V and 6 bases from J, the junction contained 8 bases not matched to a gene. The CDR3 is 16 residues long. As DNA, the CDR3 is TGTGCCAGCAGCGTAACCCGGGACAGGGCGGGCAATGAGCAGTTCTTC. This encodes CASSVTRDRAGNEQFF.

The chain has TRBV24-1 and TRBJ1-5; 10 bases are a match to TRBD1. Unmatched junction bases numbered 3, after V lost 3 bases and J lost 5 bases. CDR3 length: 15 residues. Germline V lookup: CDR1 KGHDR, CDR2 SFDVKD. The DNA for the CDR3 is TGTGCCACCAGTGATGGACAGGGGGTTTATCAGCCCCAGCATTTT. It specifies CATSDGQGVYQPQHF.

This clone was seen only once. This rearrangement joins TRBV27 to TRBJ1-5; D might be TRBD1 (5 bases). The CDR3 is 12 residues long. Germline CDR1 MNHEY, CDR2 SMNVEV (reference sequence). V was clipped by 8 bases and J by 4 bases, with 9 bases between them. In DNA form, the CDR3 reads TGTGCCAGCGGCGACAGAAATCAGCCCCAGCATTTT. Translation: CASGDRNQPQHF.

The V and J genes are TRBV6-2 or TRBV6-3 and TRBJ1-1; no reliable D call. The germline V and J ends were trimmed by 6 bases and 8 bases, with 10 bases remaining between them. The CDR3 is made up of 11 amino acids. Germline CDR1 MNHEY, CDR2 SVGEGT. CDR3 amino acids: CASSRTMEAFF. CDR3 DNA: TGTGCCAGCAGCCGTACTATGGAAGCTTTCTTT.

This clone was recorded only once. This chain links TRBV7-2 with TRBJ1-5; TRBD1 matches at 7 bases. The CDR3 contains 15 residues. Looked up from germline, CDR1 is SGHTA and CDR2 is FQGNSA. Trimming took 5 bases from V and 4 from J; bases not matched to a gene: 8. This CDR3 is CASSPQTGRNQPQHF. In DNA, the CDR3 is TGTGCCAGCAGCCCGCAGACAGGGCGGAATCAGCCCCAGCATTTT.

In its sample, this clone was seen once. The chain joins TRBV5-1 to TRBJ2-6; 7 bases line up with TRBD2. With V trimmed by 2 bases and J by 4 bases, 3 bases remained unmatched. Germline V gene sequence: CDR1 SGHRS, CDR2 YFSETQ. This CDR3 region has 15 residues. The CDR3 is CASSLSSGGANVLTF. The CDR3 DNA follows: TGCGCCAGCAGCTTATCTAGCGGAGGGGCCAACGTCCTGACTTTC.

CDR3 coding DNA: TGTGCCAGCAGCTTAGGGGCAGAGGCGAACACCGGGGAGCTGTTTTTT. It specifies CASSLGAEANTGELFF. The chain is built from TRBV7-3 and TRBJ2-2; tentative D call: TRBD1 (5 bases). The CDR3 runs to 16 residues. V gave up 2 bases and J gave up 0 bases, with 10 bases separating them. Germline assignment: CDR1 SGHTA and CDR2 FQGTGA.

This rearrangement joins TRBV9 to TRBJ2-2; D unresolved. This CDR3 has 13 amino acids. The V and J ends lost 0 bases and 6 bases respectively, with 6 bases between them. Germline V CDR1 and CDR2: SGDLS, YYNGEE. CDR3: CASSVVSPGELFF. The CDR3 DNA reads TGTGCCAGCAGCGTAGTTTCTCCCGGGGAGCTGTTTTTT.